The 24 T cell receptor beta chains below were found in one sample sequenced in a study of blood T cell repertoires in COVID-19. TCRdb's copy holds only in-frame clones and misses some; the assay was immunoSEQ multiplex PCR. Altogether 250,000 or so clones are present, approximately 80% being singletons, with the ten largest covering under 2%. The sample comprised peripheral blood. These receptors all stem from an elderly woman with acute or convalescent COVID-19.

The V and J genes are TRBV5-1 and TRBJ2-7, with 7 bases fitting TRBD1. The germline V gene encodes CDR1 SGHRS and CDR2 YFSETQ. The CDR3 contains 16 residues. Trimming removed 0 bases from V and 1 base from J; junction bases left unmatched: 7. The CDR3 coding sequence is TGCGCCAGCAGCTTGGGACAGGGTACTAATTCCTACGAGCAGTACTTC. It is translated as CASSLGQGTNSYEQYF.

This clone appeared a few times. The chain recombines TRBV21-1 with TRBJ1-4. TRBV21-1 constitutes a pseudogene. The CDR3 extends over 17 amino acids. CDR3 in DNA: TGTGCCAGCAGCAAAGCCGGGGGACGAGCAACTAATGAAAAACTGTTTTTT. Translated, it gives CASSKAGGRATNEKLFF.

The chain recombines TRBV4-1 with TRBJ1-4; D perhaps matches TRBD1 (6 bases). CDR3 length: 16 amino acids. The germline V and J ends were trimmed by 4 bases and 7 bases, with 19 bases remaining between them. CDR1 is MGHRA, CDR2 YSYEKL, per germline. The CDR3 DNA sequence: TGCGCCAGCAGCCTAGATCCGGGACAAAGAAGTGAAAAACTGTTTTTT. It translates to CASSLDPGQRSEKLFF.

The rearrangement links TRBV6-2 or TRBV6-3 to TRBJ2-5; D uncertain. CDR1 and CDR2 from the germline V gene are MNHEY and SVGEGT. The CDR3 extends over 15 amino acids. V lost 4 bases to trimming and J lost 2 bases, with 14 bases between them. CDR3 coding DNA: TGTGCCAGCAGTTCTCCCTTTTCGGGTCAAGAGACCCAGTACTTC. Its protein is CASSSPFSGQETQYF.

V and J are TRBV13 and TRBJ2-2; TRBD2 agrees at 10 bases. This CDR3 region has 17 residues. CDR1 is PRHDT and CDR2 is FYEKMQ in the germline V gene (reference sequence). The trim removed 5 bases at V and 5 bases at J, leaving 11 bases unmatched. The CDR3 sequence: CASSPKASGSWTGELFF. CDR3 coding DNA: TGTGCCAGCAGCCCAAAGGCTAGCGGGAGTTGGACCGGGGAGCTGTTTTTT.

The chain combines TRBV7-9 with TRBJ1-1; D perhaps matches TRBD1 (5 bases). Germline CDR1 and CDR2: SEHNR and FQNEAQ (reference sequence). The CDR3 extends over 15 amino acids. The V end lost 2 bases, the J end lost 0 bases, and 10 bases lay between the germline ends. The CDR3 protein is CASSLRQGMNTEAFF. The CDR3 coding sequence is TGTGCCAGCAGCTTACGGCAGGGAATGAACACTGAAGCTTTCTTT.

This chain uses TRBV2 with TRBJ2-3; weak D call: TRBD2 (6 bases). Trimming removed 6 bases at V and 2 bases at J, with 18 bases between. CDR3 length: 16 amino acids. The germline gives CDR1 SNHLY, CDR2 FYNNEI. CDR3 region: CASSGWASVTTDTQYF. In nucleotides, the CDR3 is TGTGCCAGCAGCGGATGGGCTAGCGTCACCACAGATACGCAGTATTTT.

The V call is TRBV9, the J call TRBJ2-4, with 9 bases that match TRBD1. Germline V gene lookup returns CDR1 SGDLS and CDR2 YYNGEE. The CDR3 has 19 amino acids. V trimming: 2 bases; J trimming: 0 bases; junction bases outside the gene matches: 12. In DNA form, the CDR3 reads TGTGCCAGCAGCGTCGAGGCGGGACAGGGAAAACTAGCCAAAAACATTCAGTACTTC. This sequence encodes CASSVEAGQGKLAKNIQYF.

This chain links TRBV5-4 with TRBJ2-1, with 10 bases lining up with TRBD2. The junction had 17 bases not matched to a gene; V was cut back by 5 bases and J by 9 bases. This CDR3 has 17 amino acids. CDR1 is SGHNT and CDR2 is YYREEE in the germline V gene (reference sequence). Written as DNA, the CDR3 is TGTGCCAGCAGTTTCCCTAGCGGGGGTCTTCGTCAGGGTGAGCAGTTCTTC. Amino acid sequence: CASSFPSGGLRQGEQFF.

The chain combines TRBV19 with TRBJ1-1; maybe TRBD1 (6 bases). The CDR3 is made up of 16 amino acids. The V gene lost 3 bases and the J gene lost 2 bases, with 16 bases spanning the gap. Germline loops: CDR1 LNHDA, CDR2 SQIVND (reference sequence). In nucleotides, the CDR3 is TGTGCCAGTAGTATCCTGCGGGGGGCAGGAAACACTGAAGCTTTCTTT. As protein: CASSILRGAGNTEAFF. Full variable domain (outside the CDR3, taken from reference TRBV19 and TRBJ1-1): DGGITQSPKYLFRKEGQNVTLSCEQNLNHDAMYWYRQDPGQGLRLIYYSQIVNDFQKGDIAEGYSVSREKKESFPLTVTSAQKNPTAFYLCASSILRGAGNTEAFFGQGTRLTVV.

CDR3 coding DNA: TGTGCCAGCAGCTTAGCGTCGGGGGTAGCCTACGAGCAGTACTTC. It translates to CASSLASGVAYEQYF. The genes are TRBV7-2 and TRBJ2-7; D is possibly TRBD2 (6 bases). Germline loops: CDR1 SGHTA, CDR2 FQGNSA. CDR3 length equals 15 residues. Deletions cut 0 bases from V and 2 bases from J, with 11 bases between.

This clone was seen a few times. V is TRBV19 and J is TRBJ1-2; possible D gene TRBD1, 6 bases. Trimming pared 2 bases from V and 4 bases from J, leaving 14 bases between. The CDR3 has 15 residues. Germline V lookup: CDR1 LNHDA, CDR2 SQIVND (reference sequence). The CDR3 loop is CASSITDRPIYGYTF. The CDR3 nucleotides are TGTGCCAGTAGTATAACCGACAGGCCGATCTATGGCTACACCTTC.

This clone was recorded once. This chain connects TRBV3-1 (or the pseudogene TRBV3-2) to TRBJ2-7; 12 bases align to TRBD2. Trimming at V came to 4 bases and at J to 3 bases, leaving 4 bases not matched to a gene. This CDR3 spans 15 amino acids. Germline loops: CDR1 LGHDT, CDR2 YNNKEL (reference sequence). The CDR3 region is CASSLGLAGVYEQYF. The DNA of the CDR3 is TGTGCCAGCAGCCTGGGACTAGCGGGCGTCTACGAGCAGTACTTC.

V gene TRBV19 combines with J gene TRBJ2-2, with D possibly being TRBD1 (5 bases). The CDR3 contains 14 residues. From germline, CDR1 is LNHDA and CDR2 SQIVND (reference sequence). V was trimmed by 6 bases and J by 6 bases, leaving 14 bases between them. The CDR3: CASRDTGRAGELFF. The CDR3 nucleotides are TGTGCCAGTAGGGACACAGGTCGGGCCGGGGAGCTGTTTTTT.

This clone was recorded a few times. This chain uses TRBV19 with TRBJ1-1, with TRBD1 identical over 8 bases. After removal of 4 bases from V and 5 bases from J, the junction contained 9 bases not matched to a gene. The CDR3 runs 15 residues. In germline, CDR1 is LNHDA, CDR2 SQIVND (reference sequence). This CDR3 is CASSTDRVMWTEAFF. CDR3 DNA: TGTGCCAGTAGTACGGACAGGGTGATGTGGACTGAAGCTTTCTTT.

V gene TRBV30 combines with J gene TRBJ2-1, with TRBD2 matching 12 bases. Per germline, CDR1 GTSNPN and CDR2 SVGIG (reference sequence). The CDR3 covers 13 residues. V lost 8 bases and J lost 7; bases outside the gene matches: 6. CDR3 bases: TGTGCCCTTAGGCTAGCGGGAGGGAATGAGCAGTTCTTC. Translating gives CALRLAGGNEQFF.

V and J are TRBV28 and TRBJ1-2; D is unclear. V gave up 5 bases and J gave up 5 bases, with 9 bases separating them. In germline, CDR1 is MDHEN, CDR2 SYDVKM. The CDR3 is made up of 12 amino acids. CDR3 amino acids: CASSVTEYGYTF. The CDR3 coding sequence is TGTGCCAGCAGTGTTACAGAATATGGCTACACCTTC.

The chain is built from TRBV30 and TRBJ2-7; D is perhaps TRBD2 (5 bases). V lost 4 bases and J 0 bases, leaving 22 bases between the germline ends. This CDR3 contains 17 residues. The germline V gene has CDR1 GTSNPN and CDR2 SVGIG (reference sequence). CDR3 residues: CAWTASRTKGSSYEQYF. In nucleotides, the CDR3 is TGTGCCTGGACCGCTTCGCGAACCAAAGGGAGCTCCTACGAGCAGTACTTC.

The CDR3 is CASSSGRALNEQFF. The CDR3 region has the DNA TGTGCCAGTAGTAGCGGGAGGGCCTTGAATGAGCAGTTCTTC. The chain employs TRBV19 and TRBJ2-1; TRBD2 matches 9 bases. Germline lookup yields CDR1 LNHDA and CDR2 SQIVND (reference sequence). This CDR3 comprises 14 residues. The V and J ends lost 4 bases and 7 bases, in that order; junction bases with no gene match: 5.

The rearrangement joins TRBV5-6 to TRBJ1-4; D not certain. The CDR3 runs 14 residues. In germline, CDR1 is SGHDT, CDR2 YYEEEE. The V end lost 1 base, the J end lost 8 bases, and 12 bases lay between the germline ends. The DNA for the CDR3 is TGTGCCAGCAGCTTGAGAGGGTCGAGCGAAAAACTGTTTTTT. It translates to CASSLRGSSEKLFF. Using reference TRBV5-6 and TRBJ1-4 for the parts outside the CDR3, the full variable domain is DAGVTQSPTHLIKTRGQQVTLRCSPKSGHDTVSWYQQALGQGPQFIFQYYEEEERQRGNFPDRFSGHQFPNYSSELNVNALLLGDSALYLCASSLRGSSEKLFFGSGTQLSVL.

In nucleotides, the CDR3 is TGTGCCAGCAGTCCCCGAGAGGGGGGGGACGAAAAACTGTTTTTT. It yields the protein CASSPREGGDEKLFF. The V and J genes are TRBV6-6 and TRBJ1-4, with D possibly matching TRBD1 (6 bases). CDR3 length: 15 residues. Germline V gene sequence: CDR1 MNHNY, CDR2 SVGAGI (reference sequence). V was cut by 5 bases and J by 8 bases, with 18 bases left in between.

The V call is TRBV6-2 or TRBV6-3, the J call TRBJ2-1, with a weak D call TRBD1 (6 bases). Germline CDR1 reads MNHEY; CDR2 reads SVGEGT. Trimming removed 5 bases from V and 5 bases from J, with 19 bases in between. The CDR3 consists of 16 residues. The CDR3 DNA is TGTGCCAGCAGTCAGCTCTTCCAGGGGCGGGACAATGAGCAGTTCTTC. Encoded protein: CASSQLFQGRDNEQFF.

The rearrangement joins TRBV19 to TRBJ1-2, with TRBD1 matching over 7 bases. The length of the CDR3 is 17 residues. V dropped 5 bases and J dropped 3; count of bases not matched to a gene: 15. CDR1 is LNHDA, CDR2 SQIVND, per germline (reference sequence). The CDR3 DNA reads TGTGCCAGTAGTCCAAACAGGGGCCGAAGAGTTTACTATGGCTACACCTTC. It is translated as CASSPNRGRRVYYGYTF. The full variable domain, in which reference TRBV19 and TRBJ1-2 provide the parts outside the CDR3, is DGGITQSPKYLFRKEGQNVTLSCEQNLNHDAMYWYRQDPGQGLRLIYYSQIVNDFQKGDIAEGYSVSREKKESFPLTVTSAQKNPTAFYLCASSPNRGRRVYYGYTFGSGTRLTVV.

CDR3 residues: CASSFQGAEAFF. The CDR3 nucleotides read TGCGCCAGCAGCTTCCAGGGGGCGGAAGCTTTCTTT. The rearrangement links TRBV5-1 to TRBJ1-1; 8 nucleotides agree with TRBD1. V was clipped by 2 bases and J by 8 bases; unmatched bases: 2. Germline-derived CDR1 and CDR2 are SGHRS and YFSETQ. CDR3 length: 12 residues.